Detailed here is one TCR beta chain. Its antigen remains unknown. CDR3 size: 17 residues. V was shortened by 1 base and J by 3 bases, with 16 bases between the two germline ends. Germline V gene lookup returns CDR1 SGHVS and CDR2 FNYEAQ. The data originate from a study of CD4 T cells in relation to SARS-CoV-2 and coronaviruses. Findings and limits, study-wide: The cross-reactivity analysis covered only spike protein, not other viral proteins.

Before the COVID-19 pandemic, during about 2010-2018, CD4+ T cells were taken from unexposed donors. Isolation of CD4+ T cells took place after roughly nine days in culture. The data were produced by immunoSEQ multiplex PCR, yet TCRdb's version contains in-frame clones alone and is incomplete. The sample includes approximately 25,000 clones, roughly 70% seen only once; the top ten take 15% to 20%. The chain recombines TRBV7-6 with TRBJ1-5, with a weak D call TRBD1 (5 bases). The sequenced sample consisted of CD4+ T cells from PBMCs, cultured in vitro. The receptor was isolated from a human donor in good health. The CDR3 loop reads CASSLVAAGPSNQPQHF. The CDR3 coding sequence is TGTGCCAGCAGCTTAGTAGCGGCAGGGCCCTCCAATCAGCCCCAGCATTTT.